The T cell receptor (beta chain) under discussion was sequenced for a study of T cells after yellow fever vaccination. This clonotype was detected a few times. What it binds is unknown. Study-level points and caveats: In FACS-sorted repertoires, abundant clonotypes from the bulk population could appear as contaminants. Subsequent to the booster, the majority of primary-vaccination clones reappeared (approximately 95% CD4, 85% to 90% CD8).

Deletions cut 2 bases from V and 4 bases from J, with 14 bases between. Per the germline V gene, CDR1 is PRHDT and CDR2 is FYEKMQ (reference sequence). The CDR3 is 16 residues long. A process of 5'RACE template switching, which added a universal primer site and UMIs, was used to make TCR cDNA. TCRdb reprocessed the 5' RACE reads via MiXCR and lists one record per CDR3 protein. The data hold about 210,000 distinct CDR3 sequences, with approximately 6.3% observed a single time. This receptor was taken from a young man who received the YFV17D yellow fever vaccine. The sample was CD4+ T cells sorted from PBMCs, taken on the day of the yellow fever booster vaccination. The chain links TRBV13 to TRBJ2-2; either TRBD1 or TRBD2 may supply D (5 bases each). The CDR3 DNA follows: TGTGCCAGCAGCTTAAGAGGGGTACTGGGCACCGGGGAGCTGTTTTTT. This sequence encodes CASSLRGVLGTGELFF.